Following are 19 T cell receptor beta chains from one sample sequenced in a study of blood T cell repertoires in COVID-19. Sequenced by immunoSEQ multiplex PCR; TCRdb stores in-frame clones only, minus some. Of about 270,000 clones in the sample, around 90% were seen once. Sequenced material: peripheral blood. These TCRs come from a man aged 50-60 years with acute or convalescent COVID-19.

The rearrangement links TRBV30 to TRBJ1-1; D is unresolved. The V gene lost 0 bases and the J gene lost 5 bases, with 10 bases spanning the gap. Germline CDR1 is GTSNPN and CDR2 is SVGIG (reference sequence). The CDR3 covers 13 residues. CDR3 protein: CAWSVLTPTEAFF. CDR3 DNA sequence: TGTGCCTGGAGTGTACTGACTCCAACTGAAGCTTTCTTT. Together with reference TRBV30 and TRBJ1-1, the CDR3 gives the full variable domain: SQTIHQWPATLVQPVGSPLSLECTVEGTSNPNLYWYRQAAGRGLQLLFYSVGIGQISSEVPQNLSASRPQDRQFILSSKKLLLSDSGFYLCAWSVLTPTEAFFGQGTRLTVV.

As DNA, the CDR3 is TGCGCCAGCAGGGGGACTAGCACAGATACGCAGTATTTT. Its protein is CASRGTSTDTQYF. V is TRBV10-2 and J is TRBJ2-3; D is perhaps TRBD2 (6 bases). V gave up 6 bases and J gave up 0 bases, with 7 bases separating them. This CDR3 region has 13 residues. The germline V gene has CDR1 WSHSY and CDR2 SAAADI.

V usage is TRBV14 and J usage is TRBJ2-5; weak D call: TRBD1 (6 bases). V was shortened by 2 bases and J by 4 bases, with 17 bases between the two germline ends. The CDR3 extends over 16 amino acids. Per germline, CDR1 SGHDN and CDR2 FVKESK. CDR3: CASSQKGGRQTETQYF. The CDR3 DNA sequence: TGTGCCAGCAGCCAAAAAGGGGGTAGGCAGACAGAGACCCAGTACTTC.

The V and J genes are TRBV30 and TRBJ1-6, with TRBD1 identical over 8 bases. V lost 0 bases to trimming and J lost 8 bases; unmatched junction nucleotides: 0. Germline CDR1 and CDR2: GTSNPN and SVGIG (reference sequence). This CDR3 region has 13 residues. The CDR3 sequence: CAWSVQGDSPLHF. In DNA form, the CDR3 reads TGTGCCTGGAGTGTACAGGGGGATTCACCCCTCCACTTT.

This clone showed up just a few times. The genes are TRBV18 and TRBJ1-5; TRBD1 matches at 11 bases. Germline CDR1 KGHSH, CDR2 LQKENI. The CDR3 sequence is 18 residues long. The V and J ends lost 3 bases and 3 bases, in that order; junction bases with no gene match: 10. In nucleotides, the CDR3 is TGTGCCAGCTCACCGAGGACAGGGGGCATTGGACCCAATCAGCCCCAGCATTTT. Protein product: CASSPRTGGIGPNQPQHF.

This clone appeared once. The V gene is TRBV12-3 or TRBV12-4, the J gene TRBJ1-1; D unresolved. Trimming stripped 7 bases from V and 6 bases from J, with 15 bases between. This CDR3 region has 13 residues. The CDR3 sequence: CASIPQAAAEAFF. CDR3 sequence (DNA): TGTGCCAGCATACCGCAGGCAGCTGCTGAAGCTTTCTTT.

V is TRBV19 and J is TRBJ1-2; D is possibly TRBD1 (5 bases). This CDR3 is 16 amino acids long. Germline CDR1 LNHDA, CDR2 SQIVND (reference sequence). Trimming took 3 bases from V and 0 from J, leaving 14 bases between them. CDR3 sequence reads: CASSIGADASNYGYTF. The CDR3 nucleotides read TGTGCCAGTAGTATTGGGGCCGACGCTTCTAACTATGGCTACACCTTC.

V gene TRBV6-5 combines with J gene TRBJ1-1; 7 positions agree with TRBD1. Germline trimming cut 6 bases from V and 5 bases from J; bases unmatched to any gene: 9. Per germline, CDR1 MNHEY and CDR2 SVGAGI. The CDR3 extends over 14 amino acids. CDR3 sequence (DNA): TGTGCCAGCAGAACAGGGGAATCGAGGACTGAAGCTTTCTTT. This gives the protein CASRTGESRTEAFF.

This clone was seen only once. V is TRBV11-2 and J is TRBJ1-1, with D uncertain. The CDR3 is made up of 13 amino acids. Germline-derived CDR1 and CDR2 are SGHAT and FQNNGV. V was cut by 5 bases and J by 5 bases, with 12 bases left in between. The CDR3 DNA sequence: TGTGCCAGCAGCGGGATTGGGAGAACTGAAGCTTTCTTT. This codes for CASSGIGRTEAFF.

The CDR3 DNA is TGCAGTGCTAGTGCCACGCAGGGGCCCGGGGAGCTGTTTTTT. Translation: CSASATQGPGELFF. This rearrangement joins TRBV20-1 to TRBJ2-2; D possibly corresponds to TRBD1 (6 bases). CDR3 size: 14 residues. The germline V gene encodes CDR1 DFQATT and CDR2 SNEGSKA (reference sequence). Trimming stripped 3 bases from V and 6 bases from J, with 14 bases between.

The genes are TRBV5-1 and TRBJ2-3, with 8 bases that match TRBD2. There are 16 residues in the CDR3. From germline, CDR1 is SGHRS and CDR2 YFSETQ. Losses at the gene ends were 4 bases for V and 2 bases for J; bases not matched to a gene: 9. The DNA of the CDR3 is TGCGCCAGCAGCCCCGGGATAGCGGGGACCACAGATACGCAGTATTTT. As protein: CASSPGIAGTTDTQYF.

This clone was detected only once. The rearrangement joins TRBV27 to TRBJ1-2; TRBD1 matches 7 bases. V trimming: 4 bases; J trimming: 6 bases; junction bases outside the gene matches: 11. The germline V gene encodes CDR1 MNHEY and CDR2 SMNVEV (reference sequence). CDR3 length equals 15 residues. This chain's CDR3 is CASSSPTKGAHGYTF. CDR3 sequence (DNA): TGTGCCAGCAGTTCCCCGACCAAGGGGGCGCATGGCTACACCTTC.

V is TRBV2 and J is TRBJ1-3, with D uncertain. The length of the CDR3 is 14 residues. Germline lookup yields CDR1 SNHLY and CDR2 FYNNEI. The germline V and J ends were trimmed by 1 base and 2 bases, with 6 bases remaining between them. This chain's CDR3 is CASSEGTPGNTIYF. CDR3 bases: TGTGCCAGCAGTGAAGGCACTCCTGGAAACACCATATATTTT.

This rearrangement joins TRBV6-5 to TRBJ1-4; D not certain. The germline gives CDR1 MNHEY, CDR2 SVGAGI. The CDR3 contains 11 residues. V gave up 5 bases and J gave up 14 bases, with 12 bases separating them. The CDR3 is CASSPAIALFF. The CDR3 DNA reads as TGTGCCAGCAGTCCAGCGATAGCTCTGTTTTTT.

The rearrangement uses TRBV7-2 and TRBJ1-1, with D possibly TRBD1 on 6 matching bases. CDR3 size: 15 residues. Trimming shortened V by 5 bases and J by 5 bases, and 18 bases separated the two germline ends. Per germline, CDR1 SGHTA and CDR2 FQGNSA. DNA of the CDR3: TGTGCCAGCAGCCCGATGGGGGGGGCGGTAACTGAAGCTTTCTTT. This gives the protein CASSPMGGAVTEAFF.

J is TRBJ1-2 and V is TRBV19; 7 bases match TRBD1. The V gene's germline CDR1 is LNHDA and CDR2 SQIVND (reference sequence). The CDR3 is made up of 15 amino acids. The junction had 7 bases not matched to a gene; V was cut back by 6 bases and J by 0 bases. The CDR3: CASRPTGTANYGYTF. The DNA of the CDR3 is TGTGCCAGTAGGCCTACCGGGACAGCTAACTATGGCTACACCTTC.

The rearrangement links TRBV18 to TRBJ1-6, with D maybe TRBD1 (5 bases). Germline V gene lookup returns CDR1 KGHSH and CDR2 LQKENI. V dropped 1 base and J dropped 10 bases, with 11 bases sitting between them. CDR3 length: 14 residues. CDR3 loop: CASSPRQGGSPLHF. Here the CDR3 DNA reads TGTGCCAGCTCACCACGGCAGGGAGGGTCACCCCTCCACTTT.

This clone was found once. V usage is TRBV5-1 and J usage is TRBJ2-3; the D is unclear. V was pared by 0 bases and J by 11 bases, with 10 bases between. Germline V lookup: CDR1 SGHRS, CDR2 YFSETQ. The CDR3 consists of 12 residues. The CDR3 is CASSLGHSQQYF. The CDR3 DNA sequence: TGCGCCAGCAGCTTGGGTCACTCGCAGCAGTATTTT.

The chain recombines TRBV30 with TRBJ1-1; D gene ambiguous. Germline lookup yields CDR1 GTSNPN and CDR2 SVGIG (reference sequence). The length of the CDR3 is 13 residues. V dropped 0 bases and J dropped 8 bases, with 13 bases sitting between them. CDR3 in DNA: TGTGCCTGGAGTGTTAAAGTTCGGTTAGAAGCTTTCTTT. Its protein is CAWSVKVRLEAFF. The full variable domain, in which reference TRBV30 and TRBJ1-1 provide the parts outside the CDR3, is SQTIHQWPATLVQPVGSPLSLECTVEGTSNPNLYWYRQAAGRGLQLLFYSVGIGQISSEVPQNLSASRPQDRQFILSSKKLLLSDSGFYLCAWSVKVRLEAFFGQGTRLTVV.